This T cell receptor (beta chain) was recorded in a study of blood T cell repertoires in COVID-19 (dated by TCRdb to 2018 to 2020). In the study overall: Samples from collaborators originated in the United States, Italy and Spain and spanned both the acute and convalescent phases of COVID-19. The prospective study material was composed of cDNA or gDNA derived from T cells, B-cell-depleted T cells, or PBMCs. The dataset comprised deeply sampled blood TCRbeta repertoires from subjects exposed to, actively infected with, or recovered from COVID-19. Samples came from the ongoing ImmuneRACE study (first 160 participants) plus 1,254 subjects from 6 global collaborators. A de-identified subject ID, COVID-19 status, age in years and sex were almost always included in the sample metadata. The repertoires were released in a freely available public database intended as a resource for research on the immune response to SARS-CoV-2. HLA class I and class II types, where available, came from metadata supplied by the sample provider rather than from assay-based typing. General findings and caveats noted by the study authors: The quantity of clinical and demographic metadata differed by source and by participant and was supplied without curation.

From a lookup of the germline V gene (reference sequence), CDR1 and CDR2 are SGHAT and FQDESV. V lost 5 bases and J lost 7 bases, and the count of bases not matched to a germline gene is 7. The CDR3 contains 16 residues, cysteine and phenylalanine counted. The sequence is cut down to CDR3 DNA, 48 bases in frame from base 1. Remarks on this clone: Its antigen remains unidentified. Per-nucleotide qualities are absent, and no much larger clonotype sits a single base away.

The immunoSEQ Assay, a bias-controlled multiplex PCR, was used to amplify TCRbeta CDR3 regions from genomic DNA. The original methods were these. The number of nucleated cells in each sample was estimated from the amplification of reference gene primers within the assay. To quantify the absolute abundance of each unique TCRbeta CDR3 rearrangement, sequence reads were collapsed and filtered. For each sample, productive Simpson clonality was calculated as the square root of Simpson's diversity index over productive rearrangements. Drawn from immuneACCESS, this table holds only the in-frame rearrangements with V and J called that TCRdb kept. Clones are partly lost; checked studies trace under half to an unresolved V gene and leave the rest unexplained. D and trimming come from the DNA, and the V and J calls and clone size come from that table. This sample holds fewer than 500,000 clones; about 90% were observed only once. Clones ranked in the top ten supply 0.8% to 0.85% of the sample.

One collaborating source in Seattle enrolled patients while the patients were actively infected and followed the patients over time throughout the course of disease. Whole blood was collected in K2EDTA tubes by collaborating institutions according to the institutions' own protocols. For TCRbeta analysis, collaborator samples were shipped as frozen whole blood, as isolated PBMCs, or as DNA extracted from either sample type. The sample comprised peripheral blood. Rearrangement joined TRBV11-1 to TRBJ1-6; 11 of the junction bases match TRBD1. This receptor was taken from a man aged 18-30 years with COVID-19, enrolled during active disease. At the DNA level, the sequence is TGTGCCAGCAGCCTCGGGACAGGGGGGACGAATTCACCCCTCCACTTT. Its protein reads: CASSLGTGGTNSPLHF.